This TCR beta chain was found in a study of cytomegalovirus exposure and HLA in healthy donors. Regarding the study as a whole: What was likely a sequencing artifact was a cluster of highly shared sequence variants.

Germline loops: CDR1 LNHNV, CDR2 YYDKDF (reference sequence). This CDR3 has 14 amino acids. V was clipped by 0 bases and J by 4 bases, with 10 bases between them. The PCR used 60 Vbeta and 13 Jbeta primers. The data were produced by immunoSEQ multiplex PCR, yet TCRdb's version contains in-frame clones alone and is incomplete. Among around 100,000 clones listed, 79% were seen once. As for this clone: Antigen: not known. Distinct nucleotide sequences in the sample also encode this CDR3.

Source material: PBMCs. The chain carries TRBV15 and TRBJ2-7, with D possibly TRBD1 on 5 matching bases. This TCR derives from a man in his forties or fifties in good health and CMV-seropositive. The CDR3 loop is CATSRDRAAYEQYF. CDR3 in DNA: TGTGCCACCAGCAGAGACAGGGCGGCTTACGAGCAGTACTTC.